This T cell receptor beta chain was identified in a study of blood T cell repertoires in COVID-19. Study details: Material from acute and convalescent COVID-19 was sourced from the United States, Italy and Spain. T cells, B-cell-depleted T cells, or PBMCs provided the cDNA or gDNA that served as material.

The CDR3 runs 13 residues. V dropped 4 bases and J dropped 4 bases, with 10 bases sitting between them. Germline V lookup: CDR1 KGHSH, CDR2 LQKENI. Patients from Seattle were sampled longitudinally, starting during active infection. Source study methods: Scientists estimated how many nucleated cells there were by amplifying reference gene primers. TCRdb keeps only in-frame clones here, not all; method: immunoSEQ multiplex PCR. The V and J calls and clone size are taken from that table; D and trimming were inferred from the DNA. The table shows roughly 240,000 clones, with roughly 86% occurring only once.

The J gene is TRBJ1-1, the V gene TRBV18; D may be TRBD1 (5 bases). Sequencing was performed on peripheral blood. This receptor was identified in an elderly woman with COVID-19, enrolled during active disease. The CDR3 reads CASSLQGATEAFF. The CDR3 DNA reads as TGTGCCAGCTCACTTCAAGGGGCCACTGAAGCTTTCTTT.